The next 13 T cell receptor beta chains were all read from a single sample in a study of blood T cell repertoires in COVID-19 (dated by TCRdb to about 2020). Library preparation was by the immunoSEQ multiplex PCR assay. Imported from immuneACCESS, the table was reduced by TCRdb to in-frame sequences with V and J called. These copies leave out some clones; in studies compared against another copy, an unresolved V gene accounts for under half, and the cause of the remainder is not known. Recorded for this sample are around 130,000 clones; more than 75% of them occurred a single time. Clones ranked in the top ten supply about 2% of the sample. The specimen sequenced was peripheral blood. These TCRs come from a woman aged 45-65 years with acute or convalescent COVID-19.

V usage is TRBV4-3 and J usage is TRBJ2-7; no reliable D call. V gave up 4 bases and J gave up 0 bases, with 10 bases separating them. The CDR3 has 14 amino acids. Germline V gene lookup returns CDR1 LGHNA and CDR2 YSLEER. In DNA, the CDR3 is TGCGCCAGCAGCCCCCGGGTCGACTCCTACGAGCAGTACTTC. This gives the protein CASSPRVDSYEQYF.

The chain employs TRBV11-3 and TRBJ1-4; maybe TRBD1 (5 bases). Germline V lookup: CDR1 SGHNT, CDR2 YENEEA. The V and J ends lost 3 bases and 5 bases respectively, with 7 bases between them. The CDR3 sequence is 13 residues long. CDR3: CASSFYRNEKLFF. The DNA for the CDR3 is TGTGCCAGCAGCTTTTACAGGAATGAAAAACTGTTTTTT.

Here the CDR3 reads CASATRETQYF. The CDR3 coding sequence is TGTGCCAGCGCGACTCGAGAGACCCAGTACTTC. The chain combines TRBV2 with TRBJ2-5; D not certain. CDR3 length: 11 residues. Germline CDR1 and CDR2: SNHLY and FYNNEI. V was trimmed by 8 bases and J by 4 bases, leaving 8 bases between them.

This clone was observed a handful of times. The CDR3 is CASRMDRRGNQPQHF. The CDR3 DNA sequence: TGTGCCAGCAGAATGGACAGGAGGGGCAATCAGCCCCAGCATTTT. This chain links TRBV7-7 with TRBJ1-5; 7 bases match TRBD1. The CDR3 covers 15 residues. J gave up 2 bases and V 6 bases, and 7 bases lay outside the gene matches. CDR1 is SSHAT, CDR2 FNYEAQ, per germline (reference sequence).

This clone appeared a few times. At one boundary the junction diverges from the germline segment, which might be a read error. This sequence joins TRBV25-1 and TRBJ1-1; D gene unclear. The CDR3 loop spans 12 amino acids. Germline CDR1 is MGHDK and CDR2 is SYGVNS. This CDR3 is CAGRTGNTEAFF. The CDR3 coding sequence is TGTGCCGGCAGGACGGGGAACACTGAAGCTTTCTTT.

The chain recombines TRBV30 with TRBJ1-1; no definite D call. V was pared by 0 bases and J by 0 bases, with 8 bases between. The CDR3 extends over 14 amino acids. Germline loops: CDR1 GTSNPN, CDR2 SVGIG (reference sequence). The CDR3 region is CAWSVPGMNTEAFF. Written as DNA, the CDR3 is TGTGCCTGGAGTGTACCCGGGATGAACACTGAAGCTTTCTTT. Combining the CDR3 with reference TRBV30 and TRBJ1-1 gives the whole variable domain SQTIHQWPATLVQPVGSPLSLECTVEGTSNPNLYWYRQAAGRGLQLLFYSVGIGQISSEVPQNLSASRPQDRQFILSSKKLLLSDSGFYLCAWSVPGMNTEAFFGQGTRLTVV.

This CDR3 is CASVQGDNQPQHF. In DNA, the CDR3 is TGTGCCAGCGTTCAGGGGGACAATCAGCCCCAGCATTTT. J is TRBJ1-5 and V is TRBV18; 7 bases map to TRBD1. Trimming at V came to 8 bases and at J to 3 bases, leaving 4 bases not matched to a gene. The CDR3 length is 13 residues. Per germline, CDR1 KGHSH and CDR2 LQKENI.

A single count supports this clone. V gene TRBV15 combines with J gene TRBJ2-1; TRBD2 aligns across 10 bases. The CDR3 is 14 residues long. The germline V gene has CDR1 LNHNV and CDR2 YYDKDF (reference sequence). Trimming took 7 bases from V and 6 from J; bases not matched to a gene: 6. The chain's CDR3 is CATTPSGRPNEQFF. DNA for the CDR3: TGTGCCACCACCCCTAGCGGGAGACCCAATGAGCAGTTCTTC.

This clone was seen just once. The V call is TRBV2, the J call TRBJ1-1, with D uncertain. The CDR3 covers 15 residues. V lost 4 bases, J lost 5 bases, and 17 bases lay in between. The germline V gene encodes CDR1 SNHLY and CDR2 FYNNEI. The CDR3 DNA sequence: TGTGCCAGCAGTGGAAACCTCCCAGGCGAAACTGAAGCTTTCTTT. Protein product: CASSGNLPGETEAFF. The complete variable domain, with remaining parts taken from reference TRBV2 and TRBJ1-1, reads EPEVTQTPSHQVTQMGQEVILRCVPISNHLYFYWYRQILGQKVEFLVSFYNNEISEKSEIFDDQFSVERPDGSNFTLKIRSTKLEDSAMYFCASSGNLPGETEAFFGQGTRLTVV.

The chain has TRBV5-6 and TRBJ1-3; D not certain. There are 16 residues in the CDR3. Trimming removed 2 bases at V and 0 bases at J, with 12 bases between. CDR1 and CDR2 from the germline V gene are SGHDT and YYEEEE. The CDR3 is CASSFNTRISGNTIYF. The CDR3 DNA reads as TGTGCCAGCAGCTTTAATACGAGAATCTCTGGAAACACCATATATTTT. The full variable domain, completed using reference TRBV5-6 and TRBJ1-3, is DAGVTQSPTHLIKTRGQQVTLRCSPKSGHDTVSWYQQALGQGPQFIFQYYEEEERQRGNFPDRFSGHQFPNYSSELNVNALLLGDSALYLCASSFNTRISGNTIYFGEGSWLTVV.

The chain is built from TRBV10-2 and TRBJ1-4; 12 bases are shared with TRBD1. This CDR3 is built from 16 residues. Germline V gives CDR1 WSHSY, CDR2 SAAADI. The V and J ends lost 6 bases and 8 bases, in that order; junction bases with no gene match: 10. The CDR3, as DNA: TGCGCCAGCAGAGGGACAGGGGGCGACATTGGAGAAAAACTGTTTTTT. The encoded protein is CASRGTGGDIGEKLFF.

This clone was detected a few times. This chain links TRBV7-2 with TRBJ2-7; 7 nucleotides agree with TRBD1. The CDR3 contains 14 residues. V lost 3 bases to trimming and J lost 3 bases; unmatched junction nucleotides: 5. Germline V CDR1 and CDR2: SGHTA, FQGNSA. CDR3 loop: CASSFGQAIYEQYF. The CDR3 nucleotides read TGTGCCAGCAGCTTTGGACAGGCAATCTACGAGCAGTACTTC.

The J gene is TRBJ1-1, the V gene TRBV18, with 7 bases aligning to TRBD1. J lost 4 bases, V lost 4 bases, and 6 bases had no gene match. Germline CDR1 is KGHSH and CDR2 is LQKENI. The CDR3 consists of 14 residues. The CDR3 DNA reads as TGTGCCAGCTCACGCCAGGGGGGAAGCACTGAAGCTTTCTTT. Its translation: CASSRQGGSTEAFF.